One and the same sample provided the 17 T cell receptor beta chains below, sequenced in a study of tissue T cells after allogeneic stem cell transplantation. Method: immunoSEQ multiplex PCR; TCRdb's copy keeps in-frame clones and lacks some. Here the sample spans about 20,000 clones, just under 75% being singletons. The specimen was spleen. These receptors were taken from a female BALB/c mouse in good health. The strain's MHC type: H2-d.

Notes on this clone: Gene and germline names: mouse. The read is 1 residue too short to cover the CDR3 end, so that end is filled in from the germline J gene. The chain joins TRBV2 to TRBJ2-7; D possibly corresponds to TRBD2 (6 bases). Germline values: CDR1 LGHNA, CDR2 YSYQKL. CDR3 length: 14 residues. Trimming took 0 bases from V and 0 from J, leaving 6 bases between them. CDR3 bases read: TGTGCCAGCAGCCAAGAGGGGGGCTCCTATGAACAGTAC. Its translation: CASSQEGGSYEQY. The full CDR3 is CASSQEGGSYEQYF.

In the case of this clone: Here the gene names and germline are mouse. The read ends 1 residue early relative to the CDR3; the germline J gene fills the gap. The chain uses TRBV13-2 and TRBJ1-1; D is uncertain. This CDR3 has 12 amino acids. The germline V gene has CDR1 NNHNN and CDR2 SYGAGS (reference sequence). The V end lost 5 bases, the J end lost 4 bases, and 9 bases lay between the germline ends. The CDR3 DNA, read in part, is TGTGCCAGCGGGGCGGGGATCACAGAAGTCTTC. It specifies CASGAGITEVF. In full, the CDR3 reads CASGAGITEVFF.

This clone was observed a handful of times. The gene names here belong to mouse. Sequencing ends 1 residue short of the CDR3 end; the germline J gene provides the rest. V and J are TRBV29 and TRBJ2-7; 8 bases map to TRBD1. The CDR3 consists of 12 residues. Germline CDR1 MSHET, CDR2 SYDVDS. Losses at the gene ends were 5 bases for V and 6 bases for J; bases not matched to a gene: 3. CDR3 DNA (partial): TGTGCTAGCAGTCAGGGGGCGCGTGAACAGTAC. This gives the protein CASSQGAREQY. In full, the CDR3 reads CASSQGAREQYF.

This clone was counted a few times. Any gene name here is a mouse gene name. The read comes to an end 1 residue before the CDR3 does, leaving the germline J gene to fill in the end. The V gene is TRBV5, the J gene TRBJ1-3, with a tentative D call TRBD1 (5 bases). Trimming pared 4 bases from V and 0 bases from J, leaving 13 bases between. CDR3 length: 16 amino acids. Germline V CDR1 and CDR2: LGHNA, YNLKQL (reference sequence). The part of the CDR3 DNA that was read is TGTGCCAGCAGCCCCGGGACGGATCATTCTGGAAATACGCTCTAT. As protein: CASSPGTDHSGNTLY. The complete CDR3 sequence is CASSPGTDHSGNTLYF.

With respect to this clone: The gene names given are mouse names. The CDR3 extends 1 residue past the end of the read, so its final part is completed from the germline J gene. The sample contains more than one DNA sequence encoding this CDR3. The gene calls are TRBV13-1 and TRBJ2-7, with D perhaps TRBD2 (7 bases). The CDR3 covers 12 residues. V was cut by 2 bases and J by 7 bases, with 10 bases left in between. Per germline, CDR1 NSHNY and CDR2 SYGAGN. The CDR3 DNA, read in part, is TGTGCCAGCAGTGACGGGGGGCGCGAACAGTAC. Its translation is CASSDGGREQY. The CDR3, in full, reads CASSDGGREQYF.

To note about this clone: The gene names here belong to mouse. The CDR3 end is not reached by the read, which stops 1 residue before it; the germline J gene fills it in. The rearrangement links TRBV26 to TRBJ1-4; TRBD1 matches 9 bases. With V trimmed by 9 bases and J by 3 bases, 2 bases remained unmatched. CDR1 KGHPV and CDR2 FQNQEV come from the germline V gene (reference sequence). The CDR3 covers 13 residues. The CDR3 here is CARGTGPNERLFF. The part of the CDR3 DNA that was read is TGTGCCAGAGGGACAGGGCCCAACGAAAGATTATTT.

To note about this clone: These gene names are mouse names. The observed sequence ends 1 residue before the CDR3 terminus, with the missing tail filled in from the germline J gene. This chain links TRBV13-2 with TRBJ2-3; TRBD1 agrees at 10 bases. The CDR3 length is 15 residues. Germline loops: CDR1 NNHNN, CDR2 SYGAGS (reference sequence). J was trimmed by 0 bases and V by 6 bases; bases with no gene match: 4. Here the CDR3 reads CASAGTGASAETLYF. The part of the CDR3 DNA that was read is TGTGCCAGCGCTGGGACAGGGGCTAGTGCAGAAACGCTGTAT.

The table lists this clone with a few counts. Gene and germline names: mouse. The read falls 1 residue short of the CDR3 end, and the missing part is taken from the germline J gene. V is TRBV29 and J is TRBJ2-7; a weak D match, TRBD1 (6 bases). The CDR3 loop spans 12 amino acids. The V gene lost 6 bases and the J gene lost 4 bases, with 10 bases spanning the gap. From germline, CDR1 is MSHET and CDR2 SYDVDS. The CDR3 reads CASRDRKYEQYF. The DNA read from the CDR3 is TGTGCTAGCAGGGACAGAAAATATGAACAGTAC.

As to this clone: The germline and genes are mouse ones. The read terminates 1 residue before the CDR3 end, so the remaining end is supplied by the germline J gene. The chain carries TRBV30 and TRBJ2-3, with D possibly matching TRBD1 (6 bases). This CDR3 comprises 12 residues. Trimming cost V 6 bases and J 0 bases, with 7 bases left between them. CDR1 and CDR2 from the germline V gene are SQVVS and ANEGSEA. The CDR3 is CSSGTSAETLYF. Partial CDR3 DNA: TGTAGTTCCGGGACAAGTGCAGAAACGCTGTAT.

Of note for this clone: Gene names follow the mouse nomenclature. The CDR3 extends 1 residue past the end of the read, so its final part is completed from the germline J gene. V and J are TRBV30 and TRBJ2-1, with D possibly TRBD2 on 7 matching bases. The CDR3 is made up of 13 amino acids. Trimming left V 6 bases short and J 4 bases short, with 13 bases between. Looked up from germline, CDR1 is SQVVS and CDR2 is ANEGSEA. The CDR3 is CSSQGGLYAEQFF. Partial CDR3 DNA: TGTAGTTCCCAAGGGGGGCTATATGCTGAGCAGTTC.

As for this clone: Gene names follow the mouse nomenclature. The CDR3 is cut off 1 residue early in the read; its end comes from the germline J gene. The V gene is TRBV14, the J gene TRBJ2-5; no definite D call. The CDR3 runs to 11 residues. V dropped 3 bases and J dropped 6 bases, with 5 bases sitting between them. Germline V CDR1 and CDR2: SGHDT, FRDEAV. The CDR3 bases that were read are TGTGCCAGCAGTTCCAGGGACACCCAGTAC. Amino acids: CASSSRDTQY. The CDR3 reads in full as CASSSRDTQYF.

Details on this clone: Mouse names are used for the genes. The CDR3 end falls 1 residue outside the read, so it is completed with the germline J gene. The rearrangement links TRBV5 to TRBJ2-5; 9 bases are a match to TRBD2. CDR1 and CDR2 (germline): LGHNA, YNLKQL (reference sequence). The CDR3 covers 15 residues. V was pared by 0 bases and J by 5 bases, with 3 bases of the junction left unmatched. CDR3 region: CASSQDWGGGDTQYF. The part of the CDR3 DNA that was read is TGTGCCAGCAGCCAAGATTGGGGGGGCGGAGACACCCAGTAC.

Notes on this clone: Gene names refer to mouse genes. The read terminates 1 residue ahead of where the CDR3 ends, so the germline J gene completes it. The chain links TRBV5 to TRBJ2-4; D unresolved. The CDR3 totals 14 residues. V was clipped by 0 bases and J by 4 bases, with 8 bases between them. The germline V gene encodes CDR1 LGHNA and CDR2 YNLKQL (reference sequence). The covered CDR3 bases are TGTGCCAGCAGCCAAGATGGGCCGGAAAACACCTTGTAC. Its protein product is CASSQDGPENTLY. The complete CDR3 reads CASSQDGPENTLYF.

This clone was found once. Gene names and germline refer to mouse. The sequenced fragment ends 1 residue before the CDR3 boundary, so the rest is inferred from the germline J gene. V is TRBV13-1 and J is TRBJ2-3; D ambiguous. Germline V gene lookup returns CDR1 NSHNY and CDR2 SYGAGN. V was shortened by 0 bases and J by 0 bases, with 5 bases between the two germline ends. The CDR3 is made up of 14 amino acids. The covered CDR3 bases are TGTGCCAGCAGTGATGTCCGTAGTGCAGAAACGCTGTAT. Protein: CASSDVRSAETLY. The whole CDR3 reads CASSDVRSAETLYF.

This clone has only a few counts. Germline and genes: mouse. The CDR3 goes on 1 residue after the read ends, and that part is filled in from the germline J gene. V is TRBV5 and J is TRBJ2-7; TRBD1 matches at 7 bases. Germline V gene lookup returns CDR1 LGHNA and CDR2 YNLKQL (reference sequence). The CDR3 is 12 amino acids. The trim removed 4 bases at V and 6 bases at J, leaving 3 bases unmatched. The CDR3 DNA, read in part, is TGTGCCAGCAGCCCAGACAGGGTTGAACAGTAC. Amino acid sequence: CASSPDRVEQY. The full CDR3 protein is CASSPDRVEQYF.

On this clone: Genes and germline are mouse. The read halts 1 residue ahead of the CDR3 end, with the missing end drawn from the germline J gene. The chain uses TRBV5 and TRBJ2-2; the D call may be TRBD1 or TRBD2 (5 bases each). V lost 1 base and J 2 bases, leaving 5 bases between the germline ends. Per the germline V gene, CDR1 is LGHNA and CDR2 is YNLKQL (reference sequence). There are 14 residues in the CDR3. The covered CDR3 bases are TGTGCCAGCAGCCAAGGGGGGAACACCGGGCAGCTCTAC. This gives the protein CASSQGGNTGQLY. The CDR3 reads in full as CASSQGGNTGQLYF.

This clone was found a few times. Mouse gene names and germline throughout. The CDR3 goes on 1 residue after the read ends, and that part is filled in from the germline J gene. V usage is TRBV2 and J usage is TRBJ2-1, with 7 bases identical to TRBD2. This CDR3 has 15 amino acids. Germline V gene lookup returns CDR1 LGHNA and CDR2 YSYQKL. The V gene end was trimmed by 2 bases and the J gene end by 1 base; junction bases not matched to a gene: 2. CDR3 protein: CASSQNWGNYAEQFF. The sequenced CDR3 bases are TGTGCCAGCAGCCAAAACTGGGGAAACTATGCTGAGCAGTTC.